This TCR beta chain derives from a study of identical twins. General study points: Weaker excess twin sharing was observed in beta out-of-frame sequences.

Template switching introduced a universal primer site, and the cDNA bore unique molecular identifiers. TCRdb recomputed calls from the 5' RACE reads with MiXCR, one row per CDR3 protein. The table lists around 1.7 million distinct CDR3 sequences, about 30% of them singletons. V dropped 3 bases and J dropped 7; count of bases not matched to a gene: 2. Germline V lookup: CDR1 DFQATT, CDR2 SNEGSKA (reference sequence). The CDR3 sequence is 11 residues long. Details on this clonotype: Its matching antigen is unknown.

The receptor comes from a newborn girl in good health. Sequencing was carried out using cord blood. The rearrangement uses TRBV20-1 and TRBJ1-2, with 7 bases matching TRBD1. CDR3 protein: CSARRQGGYTF. The CDR3 DNA is TGCAGTGCTAGGAGACAGGGTGGCTACACCTTC.